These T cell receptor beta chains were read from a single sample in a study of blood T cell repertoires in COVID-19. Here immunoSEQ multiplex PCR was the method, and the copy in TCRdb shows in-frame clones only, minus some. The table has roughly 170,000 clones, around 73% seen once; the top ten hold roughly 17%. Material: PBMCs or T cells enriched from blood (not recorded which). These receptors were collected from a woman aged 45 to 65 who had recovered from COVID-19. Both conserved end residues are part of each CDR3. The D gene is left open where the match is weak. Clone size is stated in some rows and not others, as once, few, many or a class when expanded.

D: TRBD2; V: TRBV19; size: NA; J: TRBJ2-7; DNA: TGTGCCAGTAGTCTGAGCGGGAGGGCTGGCGAGCAGTACTTC; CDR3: CASSLSGRAGEQYF
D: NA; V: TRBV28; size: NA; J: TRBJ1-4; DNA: TGTGCCTCCAGGGCTCCCAATGAAAAACTGTTTTTT; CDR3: CASRAPNEKLFF
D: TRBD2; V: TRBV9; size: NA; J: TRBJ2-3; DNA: TGTGCCAGCTCTAGCGGGACTAGCACAGATACGCAGTATTTT; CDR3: CASSSGTSTDTQYF
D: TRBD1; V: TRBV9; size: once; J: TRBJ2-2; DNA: TGTGCCAGCAGCGAAGGGACAGGGCGCACCGGGGAGCTGTTTTTT; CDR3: CASSEGTGRTGELFF
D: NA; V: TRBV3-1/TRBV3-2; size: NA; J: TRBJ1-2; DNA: TGTGCCAGCAGCCAAGTTCATGCAGGGGCGTATGGCTACACCTTC; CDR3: CASSQVHAGAYGYTF
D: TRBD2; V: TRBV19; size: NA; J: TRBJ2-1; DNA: TGTGCCAGTAGTATTATGGGCGGGAGGGCCTACAATGAGCAGTTCTTC; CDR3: CASSIMGGRAYNEQFF
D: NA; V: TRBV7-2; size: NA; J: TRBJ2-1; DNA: TGTGCCAGCAGCACCCCCCGGGATTACCCGGTTAATGAGCAGTTCTTC; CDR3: CASSTPRDYPVNEQFF
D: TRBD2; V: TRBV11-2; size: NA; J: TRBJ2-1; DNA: TGTGCCAGCAGCCACAGCGGGAGGGCCCGGTATGAGCAGTTCTTC; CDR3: CASSHSGRARYEQFF
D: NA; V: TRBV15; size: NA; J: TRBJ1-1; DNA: TGTGCCACCAGCAAGGACAGCGGGGCTCTCGCTCTAATGAACACTGAAGCTTTCTTT; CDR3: CATSKDSGALALMNTEAFF
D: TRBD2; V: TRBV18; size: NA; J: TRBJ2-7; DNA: TGTGCCAGCTCACTACAAAAGACCGGGACTAGCGGGTCCTACGAGCAGTACTTC; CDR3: CASSLQKTGTSGSYEQYF
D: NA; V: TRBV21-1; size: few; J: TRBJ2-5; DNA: TGTGCCAGCATCCACATCCAGGGGGCTAAAGGGGGAGAGACCCAGTACTTC; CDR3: CASIHIQGAKGGETQYF
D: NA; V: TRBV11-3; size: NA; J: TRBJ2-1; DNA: TGTGCCAGCAGCTCTACCTCCTCGAGTAGCGCCTACAATGAGCAGTTCTTC; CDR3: CASSSTSSSSAYNEQFF
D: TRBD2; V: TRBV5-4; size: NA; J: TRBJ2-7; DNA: TGTGCCAGCACCTCAGGGGGTAGCGGGAGAAACTACGAGCAGTACTTC; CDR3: CASTSGGSGRNYEQYF
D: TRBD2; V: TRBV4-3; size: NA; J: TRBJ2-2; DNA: TGCGCCAGCAGCCAGCTAGCGGGAGGGAATACCGGGGAGCTGTTTTTT; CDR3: CASSQLAGGNTGELFF
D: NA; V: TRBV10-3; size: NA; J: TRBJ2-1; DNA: TGTGCCATCAGTGAAGACGCCCTAGGCGATGAGCAGTTCTTC; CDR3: CAISEDALGDEQFF
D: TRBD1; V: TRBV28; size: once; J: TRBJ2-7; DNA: TGTGCCAGCAGGCTCTCCATACCGGGACAGGGCTACGAGCAGTACTTC; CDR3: CASRLSIPGQGYEQYF
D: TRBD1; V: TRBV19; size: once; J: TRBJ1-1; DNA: TGTGCCAGTAGTATGGGACAGGGGTATCCTGAAGCTTTCTTT; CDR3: CASSMGQGYPEAFF
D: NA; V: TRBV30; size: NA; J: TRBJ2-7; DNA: TGTGCCTGCCCCCCACGGGAGCAGTACTTC; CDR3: CACPPREQYF
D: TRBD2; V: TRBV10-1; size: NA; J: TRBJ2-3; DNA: TGCGCCAGCAGTGAAACCCGGGGACTAGCGGACACAGATACGCAGTATTTT; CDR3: CASSETRGLADTDTQYF
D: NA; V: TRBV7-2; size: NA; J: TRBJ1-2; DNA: TGTGCCAGCAGCTTAATTTCAGGGAATGGCTACACCTTC; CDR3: CASSLISGNGYTF
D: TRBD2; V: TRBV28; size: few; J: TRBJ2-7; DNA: TGTGCCAGCAGACTAACTAGCGGGAGGTACGAGCAGTACTTC; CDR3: CASRLTSGRYEQYF
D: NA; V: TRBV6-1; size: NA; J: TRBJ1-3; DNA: TGTGCCAGCAGTGAAGCGACAGGACACTCTGGAAACACCATATATTTT; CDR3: CASSEATGHSGNTIYF
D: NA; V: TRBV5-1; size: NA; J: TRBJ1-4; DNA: TGCGCCAGCAGCTTGGGGCAGTCGAATAATGAAAAACTGTTTTTT; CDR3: CASSLGQSNNEKLFF
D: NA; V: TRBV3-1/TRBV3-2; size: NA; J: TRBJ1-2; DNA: TGTGCCAGCAGCCAATCAGATAACTATGGCTACACCTTC; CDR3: CASSQSDNYGYTF
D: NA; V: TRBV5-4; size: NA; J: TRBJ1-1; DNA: TGTGCCAGCAGCCCGCCCGACAGGAACACTGAAGCTTTCTTT; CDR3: CASSPPDRNTEAFF
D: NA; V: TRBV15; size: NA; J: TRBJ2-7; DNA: TGTGCCACCAGCAGAGTTGGAGGGGGCAGGATCCACGAGCAGTACTTC; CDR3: CATSRVGGGRIHEQYF
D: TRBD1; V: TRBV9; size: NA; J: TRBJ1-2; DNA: TGTGCCAGCAGCTACGGACAGGGAAACTATGGCTACACCTTC; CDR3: CASSYGQGNYGYTF
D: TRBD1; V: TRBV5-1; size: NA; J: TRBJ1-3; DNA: TGCGCCAGCAGCATTACAGGGGATCTGCGAAACACCATATATTTT; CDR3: CASSITGDLRNTIYF
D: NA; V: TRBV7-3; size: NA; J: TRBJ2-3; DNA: TGTGCCAGCAGCTTAGTGGCTCATTCAGATACGCAGTATTTT; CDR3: CASSLVAHSDTQYF
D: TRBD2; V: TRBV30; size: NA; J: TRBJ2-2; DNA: TGTGCCTGGAACAGCGGGAGGCGGCTGTCCCCCGGGGAGCTGTTTTTT; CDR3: CAWNSGRRLSPGELFF
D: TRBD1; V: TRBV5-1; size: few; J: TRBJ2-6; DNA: TGCGCCAGCAGCTTGGATCCGGGACAGGGGGCGCTGGGGGCCAACGTCCTGACTTTC; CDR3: CASSLDPGQGALGANVLTF